This TCR beta chain is from a study of T cell clusters in autoimmune cytopenias. Turning to this clonotype: As yet, its antigen is unknown.

The germline V gene has CDR1 KGHSH and CDR2 LQKENI. The length of the CDR3 is 14 residues. TRB rearrangements were amplified by touch-down multiplex PCR with mixed TRB-A/B primers. TCRdb reanalyzed the multiplex PCR reads and collapses them to one entry per CDR3 protein, without DNA. The table lists some 8,300 distinct CDR3 sequences. Study outcomes and limitations: TRB repertoire shifts in secondary cytopenia and chronic lymphocytic leukemia mostly reflected lymphoma, not autoimmunity. Clustering suggested that physiological T cell clusters were missing in primary autoimmune cytopenia patients. No experiment has yet validated the function of the T cell clusters defined in silico. Compared with active autoimmune hepatitis patients, healthy donors showed about 3.2-fold more exclusive TRB clusters.

Each sample's input was approximately 270 ng genomic DNA, 38,000 or so genome equivalents. This receptor was identified in a human donor with an autoimmune cytopenia or autoimmune hepatitis (not recorded which). Sample: peripheral blood. The chain combines TRBV18 with TRBJ2-7; TCRdb returns TRBD2, unconfirmable since there is no DNA. The CDR3: CVSSPGLASYEQYF.